This T cell receptor beta chain was retrieved from a study of T cells in Graves' hyperthyroidism and ophthalmopathy. Whole-study results and caveats: Ophthalmopathy and stable hyperthyroidism were told apart by a 13 V-J model.

After removal of 5 bases from V and 5 bases from J, the junction contained 6 bases not matched to a gene. The CDR3 is made up of 14 amino acids. Germline CDR1 is SGHTA and CDR2 is FQGNSA. TCR beta CDR3 regions were amplified from RNA transcripts. The HTBI primer set drove a first-round RT-PCR of the TCR CDR3. TCRdb used MiXCR to reprocess the multiplex PCR reads, holding one entry per CDR3 protein. The sample includes a few hundred thousand distinct CDR3 sequences, roughly 15% seen only once; the top ten take about a third. This clonotype appeared many times. The target antigen is unknown. This sequence joins TRBV7-2 and TRBJ2-7; 10 nucleotides agree with TRBD1. Sequencing was carried out using blood. The sequence was collected from a woman aged 40 to 49 with Graves' ophthalmopathy. CDR3 sequence: CASSRGQGFNEQYF. The CDR3, as DNA: TGTGCCAGCAGCCGGGGACAGGGGTTCAACGAGCAGTACTTC. Full variable domain (remainder filled in from reference TRBV7-2 and TRBJ2-7): GAGVSQSPSNKVTEKGKDVELRCDPISGHTALYWYRQSLGQGLEFLIYFQGNSAPDKSGLPSDRFSAERTGGSVSTLTIQRTQQEDSAVYLCASSRGQGFNEQYFGPGTRLTVT.